Following are 29 T cell receptor beta chains from one sample sequenced in a study of shared clonotypes between healthy human individuals. Assay: immunoSEQ multiplex PCR; the TCRdb copy retains only in-frame clones and omits some. The sample comprises under 2.5 million clones, around 90% of which are singletons, and 0.37% rests with the top ten. The specimen was naive CD4+ T cells from PBMCs. As to subset: CD45RA+ positively selected. The receptors derive from a man aged 18 to 35 in good health. Some clones in this sample may be carry-over from other donors' samples.

The chain has TRBV6-5 and TRBJ2-5; unclear D gene. In germline, CDR1 is MNHEY, CDR2 SVGAGI. The V gene lost 2 bases and the J gene lost 7 bases, with 8 bases spanning the gap. This CDR3 has 12 residues. The CDR3 region is CASSYGRLTQYF. The CDR3 DNA follows: TGTGCCAGCAGTTACGGTCGGTTGACCCAGTACTTC.

The V gene is TRBV7-3, the J gene TRBJ2-2, with 8 nucleotides matching TRBD1. CDR1 SGHTA and CDR2 FQGTGA come from the germline V gene. V was pared by 5 bases and J by 6 bases, with 5 bases of the junction left unmatched. CDR3 length: 14 amino acids. In DNA, the CDR3 is TGTGCCAGCAGCGTCCGACAGGGGTCCGGGGAGCTGTTTTTT. It translates to CASSVRQGSGELFF.

As regards this clone: At the DNA level, this CDR3 is encoded by other sequences in the same sample as well. The rearrangement links TRBV5-1 to TRBJ2-7, with 9 nucleotides matching TRBD1. This CDR3 is built from 15 residues. V dropped 2 bases and J dropped 5; count of bases not matched to a gene: 8. Germline V lookup: CDR1 SGHRS, CDR2 YFSETQ. The CDR3, as DNA: TGCGCCAGCAGCTTAACGGGACAGGGACGCCACGAGCAGTACTTC. It codes for CASSLTGQGRHEQYF.

This clone has only one observation. The chain couples TRBV5-1 to TRBJ2-1; 10 bases match TRBD2. V lost 5 bases to trimming and J lost 9 bases; unmatched junction nucleotides: 14. Germline assignment: CDR1 SGHRS and CDR2 YFSETQ. CDR3 length: 16 residues. This chain's CDR3 is CASRDPASGSTGEQFF. CDR3 in DNA: TGCGCCAGCAGAGATCCAGCTAGCGGGAGTACCGGTGAGCAGTTCTTC.

The chain employs TRBV28 and TRBJ1-4, with TRBD1 matching over 7 bases. CDR3 length: 16 residues. CDR1 and CDR2 from the germline V gene are MDHEN and SYDVKM. J gave up 8 bases and V 5 bases, and 14 bases lay outside the gene matches. DNA of the CDR3: TGTGCCAGCAGTCTCCGACAGGGACGCCCTTTAGAAAAACTGTTTTTT. This translates into CASSLRQGRPLEKLFF.

The chain has TRBV10-3 and TRBJ1-3; no clear D. The ends were cut back, 7 bases at V and 2 bases at J, with 9 bases in the middle. Germline-derived CDR1 and CDR2 are ENHRY and SYGVKD. The CDR3 loop spans 13 amino acids. Here the CDR3 DNA reads TGTGCCATCACGACCGTAGCTGGAAACACCATATATTTT. It encodes CAITTVAGNTIYF.

The chain joins TRBV4-3 to TRBJ2-5; D is ambiguous. Judging by the DNA end, TRBJ2-7 fits better; the J call may be wrong. Germline loops: CDR1 LGHNA, CDR2 YSLEER. This CDR3 is 15 amino acids long. The CDR3 spells CASSQDNTEVYEQYF. The DNA of the CDR3 is TGCGCCAGCAGCCAAGACAATACAGAGGTCTACGAGCAGTACTTC.

The CDR3 loop reads CASSQMGLAGVSTGELFF. The CDR3 DNA follows: TGCGCCAGCAGCCAAATGGGACTAGCGGGAGTAAGCACCGGGGAGCTGTTTTTT. The rearrangement uses TRBV4-1 and TRBJ2-2; 14 bases line up with TRBD2. V was clipped by 2 bases and J by 4 bases; unmatched bases: 6. Germline assignment: CDR1 MGHRA and CDR2 YSYEKL. CDR3 length: 18 residues.

The chain combines TRBV2 with TRBJ2-5, with 12 nucleotides matching TRBD2. The trim removed 5 bases at V and 0 bases at J, leaving 4 bases unmatched. The CDR3 runs 16 residues. Germline V lookup: CDR1 SNHLY, CDR2 FYNNEI. CDR3 protein: CASSYTSGRNQETQYF. DNA of the CDR3: TGTGCCAGCAGTTACACTAGCGGGAGGAACCAAGAGACCCAGTACTTC.

This chain connects TRBV7-9 to TRBJ2-5, with D possibly matching TRBD2 (5 bases). Trimming left V 4 bases short and J 0 bases short, with 15 bases between. CDR1 is SEHNR, CDR2 FQNEAQ, per germline (reference sequence). This CDR3 is built from 16 residues. CDR3 sequence: CASSSRHPGNQETQYF. The CDR3, as DNA: TGTGCCAGCAGCTCCAGACACCCGGGGAACCAAGAGACCCAGTACTTC.

This sequence joins TRBV27 and TRBJ1-2; D perhaps matches TRBD1 (6 bases). CDR1 MNHEY and CDR2 SMNVEV come from the germline V gene (reference sequence). Trimming stripped 1 base from V and 9 bases from J, with 21 bases between. CDR3 size: 16 residues. The CDR3, as DNA: TGTGCCAGCAGTTTATTCTCTCTACAGGGATTCCAAAGCTACACCTTC. Its translation: CASSLFSLQGFQSYTF.

The chain combines TRBV6-5 with TRBJ2-7; TRBD2 might be the D (6 bases). The V gene lost 8 bases and the J gene lost 4 bases, with 12 bases spanning the gap. Germline-derived CDR1 and CDR2 are MNHEY and SVGAGI. This CDR3 is built from 12 residues. The DNA of the CDR3 is TGTGCCAGCGGCCGTCGGGAGTACGAGCAGTACTTC. Translated, it gives CASGRREYEQYF.

The V gene is TRBV7-3, the J gene TRBJ2-7; D is unclear. CDR3 length: 13 amino acids. Trimming took 6 bases from V and 3 from J, leaving 12 bases between them. CDR1 and CDR2 (germline): SGHTA, FQGTGA. The CDR3 is CASRSTGYYEQYF. The CDR3, as DNA: TGTGCCAGCAGGTCGACTGGATACTACGAGCAGTACTTC. Based on the CDR3 plus reference TRBV7-3 and TRBJ2-7, the full variable domain is GAGVSQTPSNKVTEKGKYVELRCDPISGHTALYWYRQSLGQGPEFLIYFQGTGAADDSGLPNDRFFAVRPEGSVSTLKIQRTERGDSAVYLCASRSTGYYEQYFGPGTRLTVT.

The chain links TRBV28 to TRBJ2-7, with D tentatively TRBD2 (5 bases). V was pared by 3 bases and J by 1 base, with 16 bases between. Germline loops: CDR1 MDHEN, CDR2 SYDVKM. This CDR3 comprises 16 residues. CDR3: CASSFSIARRSYEQYF. CDR3 coding DNA: TGTGCCAGCAGTTTTTCGATAGCGCGACGATCCTACGAGCAGTACTTC.

Regarding this clone: The same CDR3 is also encoded by other DNA sequences in this sample. The J gene is TRBJ2-7, the V gene TRBV28, with D perhaps matching TRBD1 (5 bases). The CDR3 totals 14 residues. With 2 bases removed from V and 2 bases from J, the gap between germline ends came to 10 bases. The germline gives CDR1 MDHEN, CDR2 SYDVKM. This CDR3 is CASSLAGPPYEQYF. In DNA form, the CDR3 reads TGTGCCAGCAGTTTAGCAGGGCCCCCCTACGAGCAGTACTTC. Combining the CDR3 with reference TRBV28 and TRBJ2-7 gives the whole variable domain DVKVTQSSRYLVKRTGEKVFLECVQDMDHENMFWYRQDPGLGLRLIYFSYDVKMKEKGDIPEGYSVSREKKERFSLILESASTNQTSMYLCASSLAGPPYEQYFGPGTRLTVT.

CDR3 residues: CASSPLGVSSYEQYF. The CDR3 coding sequence is TGTGCCAGCAGCCCCCTGGGGGTTAGCTCCTACGAGCAGTACTTC. The chain is built from TRBV7-2 and TRBJ2-7; tentatively, D is TRBD1 or TRBD2 (5 bases each). The CDR3 spans 15 residues. CDR1 is SGHTA, CDR2 FQGNSA, per germline. V was shortened by 5 bases and J by 0 bases, with 14 bases between the two germline ends. Using reference TRBV7-2 and TRBJ2-7 for the parts outside the CDR3, the full variable domain is GAGVSQSPSNKVTEKGKDVELRCDPISGHTALYWYRQSLGQGLEFLIYFQGNSAPDKSGLPSDRFSAERTGGSVSTLTIQRTQQEDSAVYLCASSPLGVSSYEQYFGPGTRLTVT.

V and J are TRBV7-2 and TRBJ1-1, with D unclear. Germline CDR1 reads SGHTA; CDR2 reads FQGNSA. Trimming cost V 5 bases and J 4 bases, with 8 bases left between them. The CDR3 covers 12 residues. The CDR3 reads CASSIMGTEAFF. In DNA, the CDR3 is TGTGCCAGCAGCATTATGGGCACTGAAGCTTTCTTT.

The chain recombines TRBV28 with TRBJ2-7, with 9 bases that match TRBD1. Germline assignment: CDR1 MDHEN and CDR2 SYDVKM. V lost 3 bases, J lost 3 bases, and 9 bases stayed unmatched. This CDR3 comprises 16 residues. Here the CDR3 DNA reads TGTGCCAGCAGTTTGCCCTCGACAGGGGGTCACTACGAGCAGTACTTC. Protein sequence: CASSLPSTGGHYEQYF.

This sequence joins TRBV5-3 and TRBJ2-6; 7 bases are shared with TRBD1. TRBV5-3 is known as an ORF, though its function is uncertain. The V segment lost 4 bases and the J segment 0 bases; nucleotides outside the gene matches: 7. The CDR3 is 17 amino acids. In DNA, the CDR3 is TGTGCCAGAAGCGCAACAGGGGCTAGCTCTGGGGCCAACGTCCTGACTTTC. Its translation: CARSATGASSGANVLTF.

Only one count was recorded for this clone. The V call is TRBV6-6, the J call TRBJ2-7, with TRBD2 identical over 9 bases. The CDR3 length is 14 residues. Germline V gene sequence: CDR1 MNHNY, CDR2 SVGAGI (reference sequence). V lost 8 bases and J lost 7; bases outside the gene matches: 12. The CDR3 protein is CASVKGGGVGEQYF. CDR3 coding DNA: TGTGCCAGCGTAAAAGGCGGGGGGGTTGGAGAGCAGTACTTC.

The rearrangement joins TRBV7-2 to TRBJ1-2; 8 positions match TRBD1. The germline V gene encodes CDR1 SGHTA and CDR2 FQGNSA. This CDR3 is built from 16 residues. Germline trimming cut 5 bases from V and 3 bases from J; bases unmatched to any gene: 11. The CDR3 nucleotides are TGTGCCAGCAGCCTCATTCTGACAGGGGCAGACTATGGCTACACCTTC. This codes for CASSLILTGADYGYTF.

Concerning this clone itself: The same CDR3 can be traced to other DNA sequences in this sample. This chain links TRBV6-5 with TRBJ1-5; 9 bases agree with TRBD1. The CDR3 length is 15 residues. J was trimmed by 1 base and V by 6 bases; bases with no gene match: 4. Germline lookup yields CDR1 MNHEY and CDR2 SVGAGI. CDR3 sequence (DNA): TGTGCCAGCAGGCGGGACAGGGCAAGCAATCAGCCCCAGCATTTT. Translation: CASRRDRASNQPQHF.

The chain uses TRBV7-8 and TRBJ2-7, with D tentatively TRBD2 (5 bases). The CDR3 runs to 14 residues. V was trimmed by 5 bases and J by 0 bases, leaving 11 bases between them. CDR1 and CDR2 (germline): SGHVS, FQNEAQ. CDR3 DNA: TGTGCCAGCAGCGTTTGGGGAGACTCCTACGAGCAGTACTTC. Residues: CASSVWGDSYEQYF.

The sample holds one count of this clone. This rearrangement joins TRBV11-2 to TRBJ2-7; D is uncertain. CDR1 is SGHAT and CDR2 is FQNNGV in the germline V gene. Between the trimmed V and J ends, which lost 3 bases and 1 base, there was a span of 10 bases. CDR3 length equals 14 residues. CDR3 sequence (DNA): TGTGCCAGCAGCTTTGAAGGCACATCCTACGAGCAGTACTTC. It translates to CASSFEGTSYEQYF.

The J gene is TRBJ2-2, the V gene TRBV11-1; D gene ambiguous. Germline CDR1 and CDR2: SGHAT and FQDESV (reference sequence). V was shortened by 2 bases and J by 2 bases, with 18 bases between the two germline ends. The CDR3 loop spans 18 amino acids. The CDR3 sequence is CASSLMGFSSINTGELFF. As DNA, the CDR3 is TGTGCCAGCAGCTTAATGGGCTTCTCCAGTATCAACACCGGGGAGCTGTTTTTT.

The rearrangement joins TRBV2 to TRBJ1-5, with no clear D. The V end lost 5 bases, the J end lost 0 bases, and 5 bases lay between the germline ends. The CDR3 has 13 amino acids. The germline CDR1 and CDR2 sequences are SNHLY and FYNNEI. The CDR3 DNA follows: TGTGCCAGCAGTAAGTATAGCAATCAGCCCCAGCATTTT. Encoded protein: CASSKYSNQPQHF.

The rearrangement uses TRBV6-6 and TRBJ2-7, with D perhaps TRBD2 (5 bases). This CDR3 spans 14 amino acids. Germline CDR1 and CDR2: MNHNY and SVGAGI (reference sequence). Trimming cost V 8 bases and J 7 bases, with 21 bases left between them. CDR3 DNA: TGTGCCAGCGGGGTAACCGACTGGGAGAGTGAGCAGTACTTC. Amino acid sequence: CASGVTDWESEQYF.

CDR3 DNA sequence: TGTGCCAGCAGCCCCGTGACAGTGAATTCACCCCTCCACTTT. As protein: CASSPVTVNSPLHF. The chain joins TRBV7-8 to TRBJ1-6; D perhaps matches TRBD1 (5 bases). Germline V gene data show CDR1 as SGHVS and CDR2 as FQNEAQ. This CDR3 has 14 residues. The germline V and J ends were trimmed by 5 bases and 7 bases, with 12 bases remaining between them.

The chain is built from TRBV29-1 and TRBJ2-1; D unclear. Trimming shortened V by 4 bases and J by 6 bases, and 16 bases separated the two germline ends. The CDR3 consists of 14 residues. CDR1 is SQVTM, CDR2 ANQGSEA, per germline. The CDR3 DNA sequence: TGCAGCGTTGCTTTTATTCGAACTTCCAATGAGCAGTTCTTC. Translating gives CSVAFIRTSNEQFF.